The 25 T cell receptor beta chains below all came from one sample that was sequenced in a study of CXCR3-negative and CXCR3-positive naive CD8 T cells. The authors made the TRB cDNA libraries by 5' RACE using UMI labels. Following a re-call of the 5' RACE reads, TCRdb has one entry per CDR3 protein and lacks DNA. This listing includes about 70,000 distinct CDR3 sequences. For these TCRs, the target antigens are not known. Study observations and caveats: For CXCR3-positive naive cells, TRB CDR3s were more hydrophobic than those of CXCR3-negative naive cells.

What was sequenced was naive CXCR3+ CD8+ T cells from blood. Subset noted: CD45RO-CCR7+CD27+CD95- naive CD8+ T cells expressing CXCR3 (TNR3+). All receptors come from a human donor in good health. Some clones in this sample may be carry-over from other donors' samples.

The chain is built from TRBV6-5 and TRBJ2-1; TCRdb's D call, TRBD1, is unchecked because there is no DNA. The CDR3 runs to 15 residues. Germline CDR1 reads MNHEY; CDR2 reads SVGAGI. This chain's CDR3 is CASSYSSGGYNEQFF.

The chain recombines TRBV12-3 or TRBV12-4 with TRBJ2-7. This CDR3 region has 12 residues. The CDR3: CASSRSGNEQYF.

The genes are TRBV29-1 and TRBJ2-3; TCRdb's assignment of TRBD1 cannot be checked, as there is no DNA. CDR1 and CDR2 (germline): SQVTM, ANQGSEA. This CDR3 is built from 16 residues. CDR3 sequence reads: CSVEDQGQGVLDTQYF.

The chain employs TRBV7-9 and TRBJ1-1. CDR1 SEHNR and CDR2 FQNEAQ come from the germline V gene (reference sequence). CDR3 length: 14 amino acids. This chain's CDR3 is CASSPTGPNTEAFF.

CDR3: CASSEWRTGGTEAFF. The V call is TRBV25-1, the J call TRBJ1-1; TCRdb returns TRBD1, unconfirmable since there is no DNA. The length of the CDR3 is 15 residues. Per germline, CDR1 MGHDK and CDR2 SYGVNS.

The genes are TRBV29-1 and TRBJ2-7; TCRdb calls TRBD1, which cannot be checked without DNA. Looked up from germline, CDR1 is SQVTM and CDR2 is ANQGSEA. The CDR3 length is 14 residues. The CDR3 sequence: CSVAGTGLSYEQYF.

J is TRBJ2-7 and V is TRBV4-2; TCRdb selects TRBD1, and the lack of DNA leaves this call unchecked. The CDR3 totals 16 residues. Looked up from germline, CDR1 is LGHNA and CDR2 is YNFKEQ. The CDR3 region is CASSQEWGTGLVEQYF.

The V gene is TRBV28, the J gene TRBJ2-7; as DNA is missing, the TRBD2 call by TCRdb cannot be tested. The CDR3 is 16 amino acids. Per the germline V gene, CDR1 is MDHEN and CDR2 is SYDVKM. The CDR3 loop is CASSLLTSGGAYEQYF.

The CDR3 sequence is CASSQDVTPWVNTEAFF. The chain is built from TRBV14 and TRBJ1-1. The CDR3 spans 17 residues. Per the germline V gene, CDR1 is SGHDN and CDR2 is FVKESK.

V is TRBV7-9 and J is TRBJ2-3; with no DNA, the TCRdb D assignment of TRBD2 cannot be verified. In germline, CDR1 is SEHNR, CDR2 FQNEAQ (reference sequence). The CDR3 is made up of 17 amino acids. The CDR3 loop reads CASSLGLAGDNLYTQYF. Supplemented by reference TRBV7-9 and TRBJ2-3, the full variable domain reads DTGVSQNPRHKITKRGQNVTFRCDPISEHNRLYWYRQTLGQGPEFLTYFQNEAQLEKSRLLSDRFSAERPKGSFSTLEIQRTEQGDSAMYLCASSLGLAGDNLYTQYFGPGTRLTVL.

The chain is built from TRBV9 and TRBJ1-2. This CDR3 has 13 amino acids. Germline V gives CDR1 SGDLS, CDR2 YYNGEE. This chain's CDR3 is CASSVVYGYGYTF. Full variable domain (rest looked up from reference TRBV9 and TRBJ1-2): DSGVTQTPKHLITATGQRVTLRCSPRSGDLSVYWYQQSLDQGLQFLIQYYNGEERAKGNILERFSAQQFPDLHSELNLSSLELGDSALYFCASSVVYGYGYTFGSGTRLTVV.

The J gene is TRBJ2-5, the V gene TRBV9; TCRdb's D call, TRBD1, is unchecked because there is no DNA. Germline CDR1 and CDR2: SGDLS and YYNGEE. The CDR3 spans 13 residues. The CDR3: CASGGQGKETQYF.

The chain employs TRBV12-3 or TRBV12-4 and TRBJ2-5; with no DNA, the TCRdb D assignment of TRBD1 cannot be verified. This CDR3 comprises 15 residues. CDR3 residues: CASSLADWAQETQYF.

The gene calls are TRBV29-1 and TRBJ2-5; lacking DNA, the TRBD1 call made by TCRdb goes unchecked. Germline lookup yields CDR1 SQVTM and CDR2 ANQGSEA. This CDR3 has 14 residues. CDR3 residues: CSVEEAGAQETQYF. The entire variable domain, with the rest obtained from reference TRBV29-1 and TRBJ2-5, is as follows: SAVISQKPSRDICQRGTSLTIQCQVDSQVTMMFWYRQQPGQSLTLIATANQGSEATYESGFVIDKFPISRPNLTFSTLTVSNMSPEDSSIYLCSVEEAGAQETQYFGPGTRLLVL.

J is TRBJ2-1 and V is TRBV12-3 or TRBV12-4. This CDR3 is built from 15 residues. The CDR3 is CASSFQTPWGNEQFF.

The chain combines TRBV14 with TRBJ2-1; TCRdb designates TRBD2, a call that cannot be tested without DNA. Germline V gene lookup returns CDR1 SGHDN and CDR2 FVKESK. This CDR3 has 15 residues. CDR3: CASSQDFGGRDEQFF.

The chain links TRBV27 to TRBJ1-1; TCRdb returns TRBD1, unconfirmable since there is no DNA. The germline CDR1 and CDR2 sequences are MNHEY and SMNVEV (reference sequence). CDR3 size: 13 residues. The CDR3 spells CASSPGQNTEAFF.

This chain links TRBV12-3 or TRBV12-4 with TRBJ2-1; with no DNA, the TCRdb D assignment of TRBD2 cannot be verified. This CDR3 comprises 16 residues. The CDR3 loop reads CASRETSGRGTNEQFF.

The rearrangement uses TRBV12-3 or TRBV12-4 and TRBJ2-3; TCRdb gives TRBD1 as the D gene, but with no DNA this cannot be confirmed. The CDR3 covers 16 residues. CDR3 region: CASTNPTTGGTDTQYF.

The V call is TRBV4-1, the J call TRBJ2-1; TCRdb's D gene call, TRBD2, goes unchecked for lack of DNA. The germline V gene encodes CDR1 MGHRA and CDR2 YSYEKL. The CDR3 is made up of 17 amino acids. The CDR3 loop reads CASSHRPPGLAVNEQFF.

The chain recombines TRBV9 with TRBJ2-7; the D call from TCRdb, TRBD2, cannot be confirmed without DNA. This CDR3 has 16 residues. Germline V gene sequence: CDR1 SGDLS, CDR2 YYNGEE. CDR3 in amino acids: CASSVVPAGDAYEQYF.

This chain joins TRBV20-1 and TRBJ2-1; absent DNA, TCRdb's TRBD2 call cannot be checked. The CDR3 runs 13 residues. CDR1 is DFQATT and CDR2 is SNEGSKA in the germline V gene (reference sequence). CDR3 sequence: CRRRGSSYNEQFF.

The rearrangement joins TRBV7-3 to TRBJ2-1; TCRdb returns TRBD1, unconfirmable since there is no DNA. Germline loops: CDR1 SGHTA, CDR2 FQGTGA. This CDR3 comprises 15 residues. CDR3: CASSLTGGGLNEQFF.

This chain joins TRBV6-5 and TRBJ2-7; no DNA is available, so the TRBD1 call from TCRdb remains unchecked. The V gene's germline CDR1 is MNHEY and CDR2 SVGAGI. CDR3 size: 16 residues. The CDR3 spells CASSYSQRGSGYEQYF.

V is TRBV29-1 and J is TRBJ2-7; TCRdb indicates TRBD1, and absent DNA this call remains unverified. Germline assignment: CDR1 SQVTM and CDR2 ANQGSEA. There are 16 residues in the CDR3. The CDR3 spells CSASRDRAISLNEQYF.